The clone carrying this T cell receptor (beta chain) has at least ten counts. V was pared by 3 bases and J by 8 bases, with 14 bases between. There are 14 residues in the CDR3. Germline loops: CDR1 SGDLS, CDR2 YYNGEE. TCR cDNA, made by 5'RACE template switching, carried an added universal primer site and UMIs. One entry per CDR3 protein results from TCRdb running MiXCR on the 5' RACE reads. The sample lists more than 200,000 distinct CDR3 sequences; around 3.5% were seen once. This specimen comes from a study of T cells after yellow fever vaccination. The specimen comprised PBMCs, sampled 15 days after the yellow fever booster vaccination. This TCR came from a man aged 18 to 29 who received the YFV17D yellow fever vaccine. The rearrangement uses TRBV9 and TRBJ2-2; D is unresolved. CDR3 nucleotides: TGTGCCAGCAGCGAGGCACCTCGCGAAGGGGAGCTGTTTTTT. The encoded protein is CASSEAPREGELFF.